This TCR beta chain was profiled in a study of blood T cell repertoires in COVID-19. The CDR3 is made up of 16 amino acids. Germline lookup yields CDR1 SGHTA and CDR2 FQGTGA. V lost 3 bases, J lost 0 bases, and 4 bases stayed unmatched. Per the original methods: Amplifying reference gene primers gave estimates of nucleated cell counts. Clones were sequenced by immunoSEQ multiplex PCR, and TCRdb holds only the in-frame ones, with some missing. V and J calls plus clone size are reproduced from that table; the DNA served to infer D and trimming. The sample records 65,000 or so clones, roughly 74% being singletons.

The sequenced material came from peripheral blood. V is TRBV7-3 and J is TRBJ2-1, with 8 bases identical to TRBD2. The TCR was taken from a human donor in a cohort sampled during active COVID-19. The CDR3 DNA sequence: TGTGCCAGCAGCTTCCAAGCGGGGGCCTCCTACAATGAGCAGTTCTTC. As protein: CASSFQAGASYNEQFF.